This entry is about one TCR beta chain. A junction end diverges from the germline sequence, so it may reflect a read error. These data are taken from a study of tumor-infiltrating lymphocytes in primary liver carcinoma. Extraction of RNA together with DNA used 20-30 mg of unsorted bulk tissue. The CDR3 is made up of 15 amino acids. Germline V lookup: CDR1 MNHNY, CDR2 SVGAGI (reference sequence). TCR beta cDNA was reverse-transcribed from about 500 ng of total RNA. The reaction used a constant-region primer and ProtoScript II reverse transcriptase. Researchers made the TCR beta libraries by running three nested multiplex PCR rounds with slightly modified ARM-PCR. Researchers ran the first two PCR rounds for roughly 10 cycles each with TRBV1-TRBV30 forward primers and a C-beta reverse primer. Each CDR3 protein gets one entry after TCRdb re-called the multiplex PCR reads with MiXCR. In the table there are roughly 57,000 distinct CDR3 sequences, just over 70% of which are singletons.

This TCR was recovered from a man between 35 and 55 years old with primary liver carcinoma and hepatitis B virus infection. The chain carries TRBV6-6 and TRBJ2-7; the D gene is possibly TRBD2 (5 bases). The sequenced material came from liver tumor tissue from sampling region 2. Indicated subset: tumor region T2, inferior pole. The CDR3 nucleotides read TGTGCCAGCAGTCACGACATCTACGGGAACTACGAGCATTACTTC. It is translated as CASSHDIYGNYEHYF.